These T cell receptor beta chains were read from a single sample in a study of T cell repertoires in cytomegalovirus infection. TCRdb reprocessed the reads via MiXCR and lists one record per CDR3 protein. This table holds around 210,000 distinct CDR3 sequences, around 6.6% found once. The sample consisted of PBMCs. These receptors were obtained from a human donor in good health (CMV status not recorded). Some clones in this sample may be carry-over from other donors' samples. The CDR3 runs from the conserved cysteine through the conserved F or W. The order of the fields is V gene, D gene, J gene, clone size, CDR3 DNA, CDR3 protein. A D gene is named only where the DNA matches it firmly. Expanded clones get a size class; other rows say once, few or many, or leave the size out.

V: TRBV29-1; D: TRBD2; J: TRBJ2-3; size: many; DNA: TGCAGCCTCACTAGCGGGGGGGATACGCAGTATTTT; CDR3: CSLTSGGDTQYF
V: TRBV12-3/TRBV12-4; D: .; J: TRBJ2-4; size: many; DNA: TGTGCCAGCAGTTTTGGTCGTAATAGAAACATTCAGTACTTC; CDR3: CASSFGRNRNIQYF
V: TRBV6-1; D: .; J: TRBJ1-3; size: many; DNA: TGTGCCAGCAGCTCTACCGGAAACACCATATATTTT; CDR3: CASSSTGNTIYF
V: TRBV5-1; D: .; J: TRBJ1-6; size: .; DNA: TGCGCCAGCAGCCTTCAGGAGGGCAATTCACCCCTCCACTTT; CDR3: CASSLQEGNSPLHF
V: TRBV19; D: .; J: TRBJ2-1; size: .; DNA: TGTGCCAGTAAGAAGGACCCCGTGGGAAATGAGCAGTTCTTC; CDR3: CASKKDPVGNEQFF
V: TRBV6-2/TRBV6-3; D: .; J: TRBJ1-5; size: many; DNA: TGTGCCAGCCAAGTCTCAGTAACAGAGGGGGGTCAGCCCCAGCATTTT; CDR3: CASQVSVTEGGQPQHF
V: TRBV29-1; D: .; J: TRBJ1-1; size: many; DNA: TGCAGCGTTGAAAGAATGAACACTGAAGCTTTCTTT; CDR3: CSVERMNTEAFF
V: TRBV7-2; D: .; J: TRBJ2-1; size: many; DNA: TGTGCCAGCAGCTTGGGAGGAGGGGCCGGTGAGCAGTTCTTC; CDR3: CASSLGGGAGEQFF
V: TRBV20-1; D: .; J: TRBJ2-3; size: few; DNA: TGCAGTGCCCGGGGGATCCACCTCACAGATACGCAGTATTTT; CDR3: CSARGIHLTDTQYF
V: TRBV7-3; D: .; J: TRBJ1-5; size: many; DNA: TGTGCCAGCAGCTCCCCCGACAGATACAATCAGCCCCAGCATTTT; CDR3: CASSSPDRYNQPQHF
V: TRBV2; D: .; J: TRBJ1-2; size: many; DNA: TGTGCCAGCAGTGAAGATCCACGAATGAGGCCCTACACCTTC; CDR3: CASSEDPRMRPYTF
V: TRBV5-4; D: TRBD1; J: TRBJ1-2; size: many; DNA: TGTGCCAGCAGCTACAGGGGAGAGGACTATGGCTACACCTTC; CDR3: CASSYRGEDYGYTF
V: TRBV27; D: .; J: TRBJ1-1; size: .; DNA: TGTGCCAGCAGTTCTTGGGACATTCTCACTGAAGCTTTCTTT; CDR3: CASSSWDILTEAFF
V: TRBV7-8; D: .; J: TRBJ1-1; size: many; DNA: TGTGCCAGCAGCTTAGCAGGGAAGCCTGAAGCTTTCTTT; CDR3: CASSLAGKPEAFF
V: TRBV19; D: .; J: TRBJ1-5; size: many; DNA: TGTGCCAGTAGTCTAGGCTCCCAGCCCCAGCATTTT; CDR3: CASSLGSQPQHF
V: TRBV7-9; D: .; J: TRBJ2-1; size: many; DNA: TGTGCCAGCAGCCATTCCCGGGCAAAATCCTACAATGAGCAGTTCTTC; CDR3: CASSHSRAKSYNEQFF
V: TRBV9; D: .; J: TRBJ2-7; size: many; DNA: TGTGCCAGCAGCGTAGGGGACGGCGCCTACGAGCAGTACTTC; CDR3: CASSVGDGAYEQYF
V: TRBV20-1; D: .; J: TRBJ2-7; size: many; DNA: TGCAGTGCAAAGGGACTCACCACCAACGAGCAGTACTTC; CDR3: CSAKGLTTNEQYF
V: TRBV7-2; D: TRBD2; J: TRBJ2-3; size: many; DNA: TGTGCCAGCAGCTTATCCCCGGGAGGAGGAGAATTATCTAGCACAGATACGCAGTATTTT; CDR3: CASSLSPGGGELSSTDTQYF
V: TRBV3-1; D: TRBD1; J: TRBJ1-5; size: .; DNA: TGTGCCAGCAGCAAAGGGACAGGGGAGGGTCAGCCCCAGCATTTT; CDR3: CASSKGTGEGQPQHF
V: TRBV6-6; D: .; J: TRBJ1-1; size: many; DNA: TGTGCCAGCAGCTCGGTAGACACTGAAGCTTTCTTT; CDR3: CASSSVDTEAFF
V: TRBV6-4; D: .; J: TRBJ1-1; size: .; DNA: TGTGCCAGCAGAAGGAATGCGGCCACTGAAGCTTTCTTT; CDR3: CASRRNAATEAFF
V: TRBV6-2/TRBV6-3; D: .; J: TRBJ2-5; size: many; DNA: TGTGCCAGCAGTTCACAGGTCGGAGAGACCCAGTACTTC; CDR3: CASSSQVGETQYF
V: TRBV20-1; D: .; J: TRBJ1-1; size: many; DNA: TGCAGTGCTAGTTTGGTTGCCCCTTTGGCTGAAGCTTTCTTT; CDR3: CSASLVAPLAEAFF
V: TRBV6-5; D: .; J: TRBJ2-3; size: .; DNA: TGTGCCAGCAGTGAGACAATCGGCACAGATACGCAGTATTTT; CDR3: CASSETIGTDTQYF
V: TRBV7-9; D: .; J: TRBJ1-2; size: many; DNA: TGTGCCAGCAGCTTAGCGCTGGCAGGAGGATATGGCTACACCTTC; CDR3: CASSLALAGGYGYTF
V: TRBV6-2/TRBV6-3; D: .; J: TRBJ1-5; size: many; DNA: TGTGCCAGCAGTTACGCCCCTGGACTATATCAGCCCCAGCATTTT; CDR3: CASSYAPGLYQPQHF
V: TRBV14; D: .; J: TRBJ1-6; size: many; DNA: TGTGCCAGCAGCAGAAATCTCAATTCACCCCTCCACTTT; CDR3: CASSRNLNSPLHF
V: TRBV29-1; D: TRBD1; J: TRBJ2-2; size: many; DNA: TGCAGCGTTGGTCCTCGGACAGGGTGGAACACCGGGGAGCTGTTTTTT; CDR3: CSVGPRTGWNTGELFF
V: TRBV5-1; D: TRBD1; J: TRBJ2-2; size: many; DNA: TGCGCCAGCAGCTTGGAACCGGGACAGGGGGAAGCCGGGGAGCTGTTTTTT; CDR3: CASSLEPGQGEAGELFF
V: TRBV6-1; D: TRBD1; J: TRBJ1-4; size: many; DNA: TGTGCCAGCAGCGACAGGGCAGGGGGGAATGAAAAACTGTTTTTT; CDR3: CASSDRAGGNEKLFF
V: TRBV29-1; D: TRBD1; J: TRBJ2-5; size: .; DNA: TGCAGCGGAGCAGGGGGCGTGGAGACCCAGTACTTC; CDR3: CSGAGGVETQYF
V: TRBV7-2; D: .; J: TRBJ2-6; size: many; DNA: TGTGCCAGCAGCTTAGAGTTGTCTGTCTCTGGGGCCAACGTCCTGACTTTC; CDR3: CASSLELSVSGANVLTF
V: TRBV6-2/TRBV6-3; D: .; J: TRBJ2-1; size: many; DNA: TGTGCCAGCAAGGTGGGGCAGTTGGTGGATGAGCAGTTCTTC; CDR3: CASKVGQLVDEQFF
V: TRBV24-1; D: TRBD1; J: TRBJ2-3; size: many; DNA: TGTGCCACCAGTGACCAGCCGGGACAGGGGATGTATACGCAGTATTTT; CDR3: CATSDQPGQGMYTQYF
V: TRBV29-1; D: .; J: TRBJ1-4; size: many; DNA: TGCAGCGTTGAAGATACAGCAAATGAAAAACTGTTTTTT; CDR3: CSVEDTANEKLFF
V: TRBV5-1; D: .; J: TRBJ2-1; size: few; DNA: TGCGCCAGCAGCTTGGGGACTGGGAATGAGCAGTTCTTC; CDR3: CASSLGTGNEQFF
V: TRBV28; D: .; J: TRBJ1-6; size: many; DNA: TGTGCCAGCAGTCCCTGGGGAGGGGAGTCACCCCTCCACTTT; CDR3: CASSPWGGESPLHF
V: TRBV6-2/TRBV6-3; D: TRBD2; J: TRBJ2-1; size: many; DNA: TGTGCCAGCAGTTACTCGATTCGGGGGGGCAATGAGCAGTTCTTC; CDR3: CASSYSIRGGNEQFF
V: TRBV29-1; D: .; J: TRBJ1-1; size: few; DNA: TGCAGCGTGGGGGGGGACACTGAAGCTTTCTTT; CDR3: CSVGGDTEAFF
V: TRBV20-1; D: .; J: TRBJ2-7; size: many; DNA: TGCAGTGCTAGGGGCGGGACAGTGAGCTACGAGCAGTACTTC; CDR3: CSARGGTVSYEQYF
V: TRBV12-3/TRBV12-4; D: TRBD1; J: TRBJ1-1; size: many; DNA: TGTGCCAGCAGCCTACCGGGACAGGGGGCTGAAGCTTTCTTT; CDR3: CASSLPGQGAEAFF
V: TRBV7-2; D: TRBD1; J: TRBJ2-1; size: many; DNA: TGTGCCAGCAGCCCAAGGACAGGGATCTACAATGAGCAGTTCTTC; CDR3: CASSPRTGIYNEQFF
V: TRBV6-1; D: TRBD1; J: TRBJ1-5; size: many; DNA: TGTGCCAGCAGTGAAGCTTTTCCGGGACAGGGGGGCAATCAGCCCCAGCATTTT; CDR3: CASSEAFPGQGGNQPQHF
V: TRBV29-1; D: .; J: TRBJ2-7; size: many; DNA: TGCAGCGCCCGAGGGGGGCCTACCTACGAGCAGTACTTC; CDR3: CSARGGPTYEQYF
V: TRBV7-2; D: TRBD1; J: TRBJ2-3; size: many; DNA: TGTGCCAGCAGGCGGCCGACAGGGTACACAGATACGCAGTATTTT; CDR3: CASRRPTGYTDTQYF
V: TRBV5-4; D: TRBD1; J: TRBJ1-1; size: many; DNA: TGTGCCAGCAGCTTGGCAGGACAGGGGGCACCTGAAGCTTTCTTT; CDR3: CASSLAGQGAPEAFF
V: TRBV20-1; D: .; J: TRBJ2-5; size: many; DNA: TGCAGTGCCACCCCTTGGACAGAGCCACAAGAGACCCAGTACTTC; CDR3: CSATPWTEPQETQYF
V: TRBV20-1; D: .; J: TRBJ2-2; size: many; DNA: TGCAGTGCTAATCGTGGGGGGACTAACACCGGGGAGCTGTTTTTT; CDR3: CSANRGGTNTGELFF
V: TRBV6-2/TRBV6-3; D: .; J: TRBJ2-7; size: many; DNA: TGTGCCAGCAGTTACGGACAGCGCTACGAGCAGTACTTC; CDR3: CASSYGQRYEQYF
V: TRBV2; D: .; J: TRBJ2-3; size: many; DNA: TGTGCCAGCAGTGAATACGGGGATACGCAGTATTTT; CDR3: CASSEYGDTQYF
V: TRBV7-2; D: .; J: TRBJ2-5; size: many; DNA: TGTGCCAGCAGCTTGGAACTGGGAGGTGGAGGGACCCAGTACTTC; CDR3: CASSLELGGGGTQYF
V: TRBV6-6; D: .; J: TRBJ1-2; size: many; DNA: TGTGCCAGCAGTTCACAGGGATTTGGCTATGGCTACACCTTC; CDR3: CASSSQGFGYGYTF
V: TRBV7-2; D: .; J: TRBJ2-2; size: many; DNA: TGTGCCAGCAGCTTATATATGACAGCAGACTTGTTTTTT; CDR3: CASSLYMTADLFF
V: TRBV7-9; D: TRBD1; J: TRBJ1-1; size: many; DNA: TGTGCCAGCAGCCGGGACAGGGGAAACATGAACACTGAAGCTTTCTTT; CDR3: CASSRDRGNMNTEAFF
V: TRBV18; D: .; J: TRBJ1-1; size: once; DNA: TGTGCCAGCTCACCGTACACGGGGGGAACTGAAGCTTTCTTT; CDR3: CASSPYTGGTEAFF